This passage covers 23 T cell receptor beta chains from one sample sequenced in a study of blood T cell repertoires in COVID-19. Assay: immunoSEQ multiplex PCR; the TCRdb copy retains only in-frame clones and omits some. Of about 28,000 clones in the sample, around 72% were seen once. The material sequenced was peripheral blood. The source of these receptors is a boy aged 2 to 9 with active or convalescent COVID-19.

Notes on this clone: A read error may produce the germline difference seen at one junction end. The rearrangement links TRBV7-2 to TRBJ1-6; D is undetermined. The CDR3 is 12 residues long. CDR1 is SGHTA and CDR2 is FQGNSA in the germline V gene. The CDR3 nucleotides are TGTGCCAGCAGCCTAGCAGGACGAGGGTTCCACTTT. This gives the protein CASSLAGRGFHF.

The CDR3: CASSTPGGYGYTF. CDR3 nucleotides: TGTGCCAGTAGTACCCCAGGGGGCTATGGCTACACCTTC. The rearrangement joins TRBV19 to TRBJ1-2; TRBD1 matches at 7 bases. The CDR3 has 13 amino acids. Trimming took 4 bases from V and 4 from J; bases not matched to a gene: 3. Germline CDR1 LNHDA, CDR2 SQIVND (reference sequence).

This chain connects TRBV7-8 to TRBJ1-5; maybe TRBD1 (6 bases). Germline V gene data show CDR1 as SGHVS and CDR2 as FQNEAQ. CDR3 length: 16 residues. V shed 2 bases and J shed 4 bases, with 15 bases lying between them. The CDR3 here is CASSLNRDQGNQPQHF. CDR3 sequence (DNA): TGTGCCAGCAGCTTAAACAGGGATCAAGGAAATCAGCCCCAGCATTTT.

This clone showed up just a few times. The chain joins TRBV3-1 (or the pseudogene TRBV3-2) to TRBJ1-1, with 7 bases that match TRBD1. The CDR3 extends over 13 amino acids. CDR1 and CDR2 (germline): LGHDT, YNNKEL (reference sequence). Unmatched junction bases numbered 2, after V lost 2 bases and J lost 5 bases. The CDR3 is CASSQMTGTEAFF. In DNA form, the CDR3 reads TGTGCCAGCAGCCAAATGACAGGGACTGAAGCTTTCTTT.

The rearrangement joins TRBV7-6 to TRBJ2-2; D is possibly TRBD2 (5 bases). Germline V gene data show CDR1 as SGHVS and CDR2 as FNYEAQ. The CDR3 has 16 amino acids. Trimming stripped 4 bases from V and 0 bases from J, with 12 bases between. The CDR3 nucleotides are TGTGCCAGCAGCTGGCCCGAGGGAGCGAACACCGGGGAGCTGTTTTTT. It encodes CASSWPEGANTGELFF.

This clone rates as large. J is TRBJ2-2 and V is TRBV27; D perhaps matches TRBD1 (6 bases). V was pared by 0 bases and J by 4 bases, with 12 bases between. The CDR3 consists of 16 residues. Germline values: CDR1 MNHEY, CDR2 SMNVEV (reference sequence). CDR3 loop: CASSLSGGSGTGELFF. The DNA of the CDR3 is TGTGCCAGCAGTTTATCTGGGGGCTCGGGCACCGGGGAGCTGTTTTTT.

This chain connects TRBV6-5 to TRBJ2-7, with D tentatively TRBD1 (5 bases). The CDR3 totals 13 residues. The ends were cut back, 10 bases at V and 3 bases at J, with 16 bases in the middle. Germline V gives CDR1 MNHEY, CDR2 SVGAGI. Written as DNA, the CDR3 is TGTGCCACTCAGGGCCCGAAGGTCTACGAGCAGTACTTC. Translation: CATQGPKVYEQYF.

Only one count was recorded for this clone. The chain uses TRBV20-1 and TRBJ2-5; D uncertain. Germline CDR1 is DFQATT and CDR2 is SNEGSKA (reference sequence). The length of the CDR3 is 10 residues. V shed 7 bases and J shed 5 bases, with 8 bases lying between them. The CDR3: CSVTKETQYF. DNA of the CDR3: TGCAGTGTTACAAAGGAGACCCAGTACTTC.

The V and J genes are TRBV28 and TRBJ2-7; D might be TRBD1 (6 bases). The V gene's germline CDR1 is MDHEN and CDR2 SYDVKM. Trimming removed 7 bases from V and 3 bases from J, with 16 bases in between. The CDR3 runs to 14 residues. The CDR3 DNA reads TGTGCCAGCACCCTTTCCGGACAGATCTACGAGCAGTACTTC. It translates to CASTLSGQIYEQYF.

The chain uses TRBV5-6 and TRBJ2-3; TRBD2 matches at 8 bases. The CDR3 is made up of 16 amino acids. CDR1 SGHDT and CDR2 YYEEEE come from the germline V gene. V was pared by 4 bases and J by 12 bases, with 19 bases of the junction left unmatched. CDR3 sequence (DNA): TGTGCCAGCAGCCGGCTCCACCAGCGGGGGTACCAACCACAGTATTTT. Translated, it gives CASSRLHQRGYQPQYF.

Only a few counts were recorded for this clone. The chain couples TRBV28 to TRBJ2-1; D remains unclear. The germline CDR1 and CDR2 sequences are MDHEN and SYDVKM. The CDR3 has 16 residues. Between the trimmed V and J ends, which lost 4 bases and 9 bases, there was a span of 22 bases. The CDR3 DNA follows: TGTGCCAGCAGTTCCCGGTCTAGAGGTGTACTGGGTGAGCAGTTCTTC. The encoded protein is CASSSRSRGVLGEQFF.

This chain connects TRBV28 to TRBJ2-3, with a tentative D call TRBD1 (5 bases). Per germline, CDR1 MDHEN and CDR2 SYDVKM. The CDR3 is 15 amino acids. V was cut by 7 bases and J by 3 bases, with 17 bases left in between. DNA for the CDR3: TGTGCCAGCAAAGGGGAAGCGAAAGGAACAGATACGCAGTATTTT. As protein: CASKGEAKGTDTQYF.

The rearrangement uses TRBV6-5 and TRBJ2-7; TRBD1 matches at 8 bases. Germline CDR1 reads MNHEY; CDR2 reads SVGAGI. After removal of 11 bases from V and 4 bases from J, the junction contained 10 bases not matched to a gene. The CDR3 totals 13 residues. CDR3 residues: CAASRRQGYEQYV. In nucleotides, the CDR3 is TGTGCCGCAAGCCGGAGACAGGGGTACGAGCAGTACGTC.

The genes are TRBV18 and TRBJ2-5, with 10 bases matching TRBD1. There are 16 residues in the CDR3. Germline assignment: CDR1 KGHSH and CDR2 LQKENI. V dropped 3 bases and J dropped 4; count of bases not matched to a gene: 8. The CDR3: CASSPTTGGTGETQYF. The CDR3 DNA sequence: TGTGCCAGCTCACCCACGACAGGGGGCACGGGAGAGACCCAGTACTTC.

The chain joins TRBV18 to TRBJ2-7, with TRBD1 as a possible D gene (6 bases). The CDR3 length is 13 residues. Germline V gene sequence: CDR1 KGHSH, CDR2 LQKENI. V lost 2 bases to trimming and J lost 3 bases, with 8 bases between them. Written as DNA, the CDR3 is TGTGCCAGCTCACCAAGCAGGGGCTACGAGCAGTACGTC. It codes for CASSPSRGYEQYV.

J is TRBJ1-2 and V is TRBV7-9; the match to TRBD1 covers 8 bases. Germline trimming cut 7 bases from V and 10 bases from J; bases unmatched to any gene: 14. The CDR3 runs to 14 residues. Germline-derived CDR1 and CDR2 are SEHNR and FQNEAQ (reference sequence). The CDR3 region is CASISRGQGNVYTF. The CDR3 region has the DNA TGTGCCAGCATTTCTAGAGGACAGGGAAACGTCTACACCTTC.

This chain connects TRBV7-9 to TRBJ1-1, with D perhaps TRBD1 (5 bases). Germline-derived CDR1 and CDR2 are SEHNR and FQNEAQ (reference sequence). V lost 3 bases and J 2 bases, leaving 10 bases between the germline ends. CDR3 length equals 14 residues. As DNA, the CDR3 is TGTGCCAGCAGCTTCGACAGTGCTAACACTGAAGCTTTCTTT. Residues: CASSFDSANTEAFF. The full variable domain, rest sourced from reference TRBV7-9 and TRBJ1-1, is DTGVSQNPRHKITKRGQNVTFRCDPISEHNRLYWYRQTLGQGPEFLTYFQNEAQLEKSRLLSDRFSAERPKGSFSTLEIQRTEQGDSAMYLCASSFDSANTEAFFGQGTRLTVV.

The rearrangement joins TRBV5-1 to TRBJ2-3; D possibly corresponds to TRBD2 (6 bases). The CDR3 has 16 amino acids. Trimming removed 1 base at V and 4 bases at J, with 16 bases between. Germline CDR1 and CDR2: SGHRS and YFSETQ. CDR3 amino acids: CASSLSPGVRADTQYF. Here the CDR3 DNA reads TGCGCCAGCAGCTTGTCACCGGGAGTGAGGGCAGATACGCAGTATTTT.

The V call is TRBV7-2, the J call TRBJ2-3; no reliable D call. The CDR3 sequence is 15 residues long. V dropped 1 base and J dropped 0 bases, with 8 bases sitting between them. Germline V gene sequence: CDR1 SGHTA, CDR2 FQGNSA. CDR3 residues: CASSLVSSSTDTQYF. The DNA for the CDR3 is TGTGCCAGCAGCTTAGTCTCCTCTAGCACAGATACGCAGTATTTT. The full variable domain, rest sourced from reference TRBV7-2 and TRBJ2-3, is GAGVSQSPSNKVTEKGKDVELRCDPISGHTALYWYRQSLGQGLEFLIYFQGNSAPDKSGLPSDRFSAERTGGSVSTLTIQRTQQEDSAVYLCASSLVSSSTDTQYFGPGTRLTVL.

This chain's CDR3 is CASSYAMESPLHF. CDR3 nucleotides: TGTGCCAGCAGTTACGCGATGGAGTCACCCCTCCACTTT. The chain carries TRBV6-5 and TRBJ1-6; D is ambiguous. The CDR3 loop spans 13 amino acids. The V end was cut by 2 bases, the J end by 10 bases, with 9 bases between. Germline V gene sequence: CDR1 MNHEY, CDR2 SVGAGI.

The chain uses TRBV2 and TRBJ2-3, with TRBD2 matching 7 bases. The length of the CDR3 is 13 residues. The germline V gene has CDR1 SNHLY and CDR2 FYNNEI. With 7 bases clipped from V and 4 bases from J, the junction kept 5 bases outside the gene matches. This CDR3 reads CASTRTRSDTQYF. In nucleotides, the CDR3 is TGTGCCAGCACTAGGACTAGGTCAGATACGCAGTATTTT.

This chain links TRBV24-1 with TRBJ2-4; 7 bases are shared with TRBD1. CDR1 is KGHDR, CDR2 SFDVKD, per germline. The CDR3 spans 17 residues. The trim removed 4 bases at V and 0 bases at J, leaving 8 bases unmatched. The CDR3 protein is CATSDARQGLAKNIQYF. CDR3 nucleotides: TGTGCCACCAGTGACGCCCGACAGGGCCTAGCCAAAAACATTCAGTACTTC.

CDR3 in amino acids: CSATYQETQYF. The CDR3 DNA follows: TGCAGTGCTACGTACCAAGAGACCCAGTACTTC. The chain combines TRBV20-1 with TRBJ2-5; unclear D gene. From germline, CDR1 is DFQATT and CDR2 SNEGSKA (reference sequence). The CDR3 runs to 11 residues. The ends were cut back, 4 bases at V and 0 bases at J, with 3 bases in the middle.